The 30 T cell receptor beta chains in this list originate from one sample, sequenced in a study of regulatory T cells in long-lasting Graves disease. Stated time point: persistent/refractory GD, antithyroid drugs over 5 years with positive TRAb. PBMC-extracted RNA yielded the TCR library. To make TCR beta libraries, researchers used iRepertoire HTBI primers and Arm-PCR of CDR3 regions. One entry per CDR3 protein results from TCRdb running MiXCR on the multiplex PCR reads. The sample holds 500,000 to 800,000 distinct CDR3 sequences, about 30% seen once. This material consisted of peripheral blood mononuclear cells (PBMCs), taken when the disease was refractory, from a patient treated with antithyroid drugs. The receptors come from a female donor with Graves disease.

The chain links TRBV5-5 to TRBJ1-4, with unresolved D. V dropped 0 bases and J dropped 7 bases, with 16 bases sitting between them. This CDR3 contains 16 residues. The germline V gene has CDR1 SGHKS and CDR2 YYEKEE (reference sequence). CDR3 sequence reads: CASSLASGGGSEKLFF. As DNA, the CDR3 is TGTGCCAGCAGCTTGGCCTCGGGAGGCGGCTCTGAAAAACTGTTTTTT.

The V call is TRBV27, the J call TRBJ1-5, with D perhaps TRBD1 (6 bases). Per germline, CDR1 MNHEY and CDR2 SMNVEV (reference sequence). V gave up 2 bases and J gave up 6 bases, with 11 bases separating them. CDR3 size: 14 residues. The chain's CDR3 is CASSLRGGTQPQHF. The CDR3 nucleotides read TGTGCCAGCAGTTTAAGGGGGGGCACTCAGCCCCAGCATTTT.

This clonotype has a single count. Here the CDR3 DNA reads TGTGCCATCAGGGAACAAGAGACCCAGTACTTC. Its translation is CAIREQETQYF. The J gene is TRBJ2-5, the V gene TRBV10-3, with unresolved D. The CDR3 spans 11 residues. Germline CDR1 and CDR2: ENHRY and SYGVKD. The ends were cut back, 6 bases at V and 2 bases at J, with 4 bases in the middle.

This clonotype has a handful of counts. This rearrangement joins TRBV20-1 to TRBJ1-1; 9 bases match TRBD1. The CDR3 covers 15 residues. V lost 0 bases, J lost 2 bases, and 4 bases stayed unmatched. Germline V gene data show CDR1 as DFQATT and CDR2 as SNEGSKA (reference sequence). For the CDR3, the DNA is TGCAGTGCTAGAGAACAGGGGGCTTTTAACACTGAAGCTTTCTTT. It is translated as CSAREQGAFNTEAFF.

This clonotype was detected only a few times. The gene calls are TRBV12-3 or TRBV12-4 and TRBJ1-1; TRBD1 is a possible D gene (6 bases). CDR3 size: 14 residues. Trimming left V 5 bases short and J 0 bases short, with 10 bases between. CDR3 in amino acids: CASSGQLMNTEAFF. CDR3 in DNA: TGTGCCAGCAGTGGACAGCTGATGAACACTGAAGCTTTCTTT.

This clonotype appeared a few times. The CDR3 DNA is TGCGCCAGCAGCGGGGTGACAGGGGCCTACGAGCAGTACTTC. Its protein product is CASSGVTGAYEQYF. V and J are TRBV5-1 and TRBJ2-7; 8 bases fit TRBD1. CDR3 length: 14 residues. The V and J ends lost 4 bases and 2 bases, in that order; junction bases with no gene match: 5. The germline V gene encodes CDR1 SGHRS and CDR2 YFSETQ.

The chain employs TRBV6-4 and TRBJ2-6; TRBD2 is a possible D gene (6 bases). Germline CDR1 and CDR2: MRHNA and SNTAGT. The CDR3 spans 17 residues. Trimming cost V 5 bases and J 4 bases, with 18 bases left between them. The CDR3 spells CASSTASAGTGANVLTF. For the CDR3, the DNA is TGTGCCAGCAGTACCGCGTCCGCGGGGACCGGGGCCAACGTCCTGACTTTC.

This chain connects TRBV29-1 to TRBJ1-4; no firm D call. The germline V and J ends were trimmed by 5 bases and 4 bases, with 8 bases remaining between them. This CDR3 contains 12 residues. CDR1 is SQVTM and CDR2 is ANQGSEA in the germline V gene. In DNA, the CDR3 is TGCAGCGTTTGGGCCGATAATGAAAAACTGTTTTTT. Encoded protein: CSVWADNEKLFF.

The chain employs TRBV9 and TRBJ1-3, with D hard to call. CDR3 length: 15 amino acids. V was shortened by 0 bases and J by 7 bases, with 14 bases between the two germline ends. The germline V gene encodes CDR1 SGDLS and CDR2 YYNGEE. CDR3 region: CASSVADRQVNTIYF. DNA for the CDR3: TGTGCCAGCAGCGTAGCGGATAGACAAGTGAACACCATATATTTT.

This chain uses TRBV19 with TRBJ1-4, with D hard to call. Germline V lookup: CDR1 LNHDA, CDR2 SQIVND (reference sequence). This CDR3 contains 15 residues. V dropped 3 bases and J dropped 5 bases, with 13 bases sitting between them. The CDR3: CASSIDETDNEKLFF. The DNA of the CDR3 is TGTGCCAGTAGTATTGACGAAACAGACAATGAAAAACTGTTTTTT.

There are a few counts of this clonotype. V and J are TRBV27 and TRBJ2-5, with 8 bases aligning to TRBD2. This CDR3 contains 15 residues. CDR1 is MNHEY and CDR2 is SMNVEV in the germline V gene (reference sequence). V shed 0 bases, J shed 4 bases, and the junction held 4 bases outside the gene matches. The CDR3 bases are TGTGCCAGCAGTTTATCACTAGCGGCCCGAGAGACCCAGTACTTC. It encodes CASSLSLAARETQYF.

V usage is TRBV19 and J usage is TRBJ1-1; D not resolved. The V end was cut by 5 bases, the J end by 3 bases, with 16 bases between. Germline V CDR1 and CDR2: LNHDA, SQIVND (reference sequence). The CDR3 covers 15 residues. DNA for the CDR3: TGTGCCAGTAGTCCATTGGAGGGTCCGTACACTGAAGCTTTCTTT. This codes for CASSPLEGPYTEAFF.

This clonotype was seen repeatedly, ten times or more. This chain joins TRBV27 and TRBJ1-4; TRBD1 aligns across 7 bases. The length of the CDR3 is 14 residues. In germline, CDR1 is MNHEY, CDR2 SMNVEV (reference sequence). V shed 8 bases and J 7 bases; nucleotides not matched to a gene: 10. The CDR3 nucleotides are TGTGCCAGCTCCCACAGGGGATGGAGTGAAAAACTGTTTTTT. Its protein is CASSHRGWSEKLFF.

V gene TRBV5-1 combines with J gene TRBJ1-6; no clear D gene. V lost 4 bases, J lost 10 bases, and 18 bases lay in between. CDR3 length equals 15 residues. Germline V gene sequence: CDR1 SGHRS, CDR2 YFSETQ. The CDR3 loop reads CASSLDMAVGSPLHF. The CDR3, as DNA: TGCGCCAGCAGCCTTGACATGGCGGTGGGATCACCCCTCCACTTT.

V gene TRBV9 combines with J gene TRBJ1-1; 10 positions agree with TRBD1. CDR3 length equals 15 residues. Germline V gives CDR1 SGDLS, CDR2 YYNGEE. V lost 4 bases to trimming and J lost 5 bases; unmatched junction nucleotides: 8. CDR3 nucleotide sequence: TGTGCCAGCAGCCCCCGACAGGGGGCTTCGACTGAAGCTTTCTTT. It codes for CASSPRQGASTEAFF.

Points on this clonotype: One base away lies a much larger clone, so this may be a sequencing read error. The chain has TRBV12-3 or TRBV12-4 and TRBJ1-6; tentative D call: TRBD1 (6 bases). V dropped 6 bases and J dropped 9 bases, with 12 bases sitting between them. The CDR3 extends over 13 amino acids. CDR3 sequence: CASRRGGCSPLHF. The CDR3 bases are TGTGCCAGCAGGAGAGGGGGGTGTTCACCCCTCCACTTT.

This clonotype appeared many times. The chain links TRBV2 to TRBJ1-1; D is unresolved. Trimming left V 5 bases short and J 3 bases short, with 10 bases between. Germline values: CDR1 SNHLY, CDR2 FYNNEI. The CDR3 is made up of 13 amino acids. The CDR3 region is CASSPYLYTEAFF. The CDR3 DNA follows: TGTGCCAGCAGTCCCTACCTGTACACTGAAGCTTTCTTT.

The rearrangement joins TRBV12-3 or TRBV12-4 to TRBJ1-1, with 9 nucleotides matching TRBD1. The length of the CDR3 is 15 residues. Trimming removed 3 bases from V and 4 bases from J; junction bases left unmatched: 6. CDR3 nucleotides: TGTGCCAGCAGTTTCCGACAGGGGGTGAGCACTGAAGCTTTCTTT. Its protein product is CASSFRQGVSTEAFF.

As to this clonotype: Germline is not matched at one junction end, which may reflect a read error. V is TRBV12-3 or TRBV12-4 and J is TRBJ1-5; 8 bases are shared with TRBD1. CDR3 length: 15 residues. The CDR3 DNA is TGTGCCGGCAGTCCCGACAGGGGAGGTGATCAGCCCCAGCATTTT. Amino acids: CAGSPDRGGDQPQHF.

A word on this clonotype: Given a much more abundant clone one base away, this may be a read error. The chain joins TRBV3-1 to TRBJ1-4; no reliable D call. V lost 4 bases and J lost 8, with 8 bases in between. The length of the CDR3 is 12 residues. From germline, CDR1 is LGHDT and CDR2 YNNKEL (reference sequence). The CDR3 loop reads CASSRVAEKLFF. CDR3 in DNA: TGTGCCAGCAGCCGAGTCGCCGAAAAACTGTTTTTT.

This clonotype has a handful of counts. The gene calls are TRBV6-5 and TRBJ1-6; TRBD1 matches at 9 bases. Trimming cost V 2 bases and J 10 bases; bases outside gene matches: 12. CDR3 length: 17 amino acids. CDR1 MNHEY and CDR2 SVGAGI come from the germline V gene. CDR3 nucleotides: TGTGCCAGCAGTTACCTAACCCCGGGACAGGGTAAATCACCCCTCCACTTT. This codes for CASSYLTPGQGKSPLHF.

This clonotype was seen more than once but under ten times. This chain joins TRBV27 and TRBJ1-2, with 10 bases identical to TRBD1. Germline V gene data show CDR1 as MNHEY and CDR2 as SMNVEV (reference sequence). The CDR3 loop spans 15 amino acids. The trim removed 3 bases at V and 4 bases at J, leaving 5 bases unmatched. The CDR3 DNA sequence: TGTGCCAGCAGTTTTGGGACAGGGGACGGCTATGGCTACACCTTC. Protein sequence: CASSFGTGDGYGYTF.

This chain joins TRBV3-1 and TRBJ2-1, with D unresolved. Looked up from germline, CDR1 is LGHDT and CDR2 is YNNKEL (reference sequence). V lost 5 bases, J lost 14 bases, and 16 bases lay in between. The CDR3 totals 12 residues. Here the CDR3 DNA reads TGTGCCAGCAGCTCCTATGGCACTGGGAAGTTCTTC. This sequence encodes CASSSYGTGKFF.

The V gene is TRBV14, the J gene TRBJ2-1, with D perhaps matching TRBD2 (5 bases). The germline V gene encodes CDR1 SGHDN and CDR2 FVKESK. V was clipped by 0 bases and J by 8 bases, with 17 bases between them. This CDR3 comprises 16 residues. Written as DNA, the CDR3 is TGTGCCAGCAGCCAAGAACGGGGATATGGTCTGGATGAGCAGTTCTTC. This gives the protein CASSQERGYGLDEQFF.

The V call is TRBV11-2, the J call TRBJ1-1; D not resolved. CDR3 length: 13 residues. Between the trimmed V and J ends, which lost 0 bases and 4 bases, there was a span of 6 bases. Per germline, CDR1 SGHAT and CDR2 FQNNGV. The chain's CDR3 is CASSLDSRTEAFF. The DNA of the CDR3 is TGTGCCAGCAGCTTAGATTCACGCACTGAAGCTTTCTTT. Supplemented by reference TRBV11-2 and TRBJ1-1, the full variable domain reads EAGVAQSPRYKIIEKRQSVAFWCNPISGHATLYWYQQILGQGPKLLIQFQNNGVVDDSQLPKDRFSAERLKGVDSTLKIQPAKLEDSAVYLCASSLDSRTEAFFGQGTRLTVV.

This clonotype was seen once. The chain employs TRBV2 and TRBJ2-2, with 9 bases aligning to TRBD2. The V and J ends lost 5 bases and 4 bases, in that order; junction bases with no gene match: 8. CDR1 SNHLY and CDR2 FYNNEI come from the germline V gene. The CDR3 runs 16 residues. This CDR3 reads CASSREGREGTGELFF. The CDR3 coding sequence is TGTGCCAGCAGTCGTGAAGGGCGGGAGGGCACCGGGGAGCTGTTTTTT. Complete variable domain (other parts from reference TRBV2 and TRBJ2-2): EPEVTQTPSHQVTQMGQEVILRCVPISNHLYFYWYRQILGQKVEFLVSFYNNEISEKSEIFDDQFSVERPDGSNFTLKIRSTKLEDSAMYFCASSREGREGTGELFFGEGSRLTVL.

The CDR3 sequence is CASSYEGNNQPQHF. The DNA for the CDR3 is TGTGCCAGCAGTTACGAAGGGAACAATCAGCCCCAGCATTTT. This chain uses TRBV6-5 with TRBJ1-5; D is uncertain. Germline CDR1 is MNHEY and CDR2 is SVGAGI. The CDR3 sequence is 14 residues long. Deletions cut 2 bases from V and 3 bases from J, with 8 bases between.

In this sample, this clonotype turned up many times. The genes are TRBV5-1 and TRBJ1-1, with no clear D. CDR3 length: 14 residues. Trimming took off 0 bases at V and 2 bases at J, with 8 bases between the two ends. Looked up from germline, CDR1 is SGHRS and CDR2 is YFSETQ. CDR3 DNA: TGCGCCAGCAGCTTGGCTACAGCTAACACTGAAGCTTTCTTT. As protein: CASSLATANTEAFF.

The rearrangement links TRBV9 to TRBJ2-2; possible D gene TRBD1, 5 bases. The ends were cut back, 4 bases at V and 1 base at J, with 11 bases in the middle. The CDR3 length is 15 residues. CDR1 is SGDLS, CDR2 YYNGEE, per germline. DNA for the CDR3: TGTGCCAGCAGCAGACAGAACAAGAACACCGGGGAGCTGTTTTTT. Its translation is CASSRQNKNTGELFF.

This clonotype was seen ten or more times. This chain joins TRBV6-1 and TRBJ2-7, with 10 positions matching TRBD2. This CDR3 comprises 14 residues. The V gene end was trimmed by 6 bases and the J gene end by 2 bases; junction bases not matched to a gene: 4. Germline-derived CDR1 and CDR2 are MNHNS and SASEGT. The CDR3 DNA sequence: TGTGCCAGCAGCGCAAGCGGGAGGGCCTACGAGCAGTACTTC. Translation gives CASSASGRAYEQYF.